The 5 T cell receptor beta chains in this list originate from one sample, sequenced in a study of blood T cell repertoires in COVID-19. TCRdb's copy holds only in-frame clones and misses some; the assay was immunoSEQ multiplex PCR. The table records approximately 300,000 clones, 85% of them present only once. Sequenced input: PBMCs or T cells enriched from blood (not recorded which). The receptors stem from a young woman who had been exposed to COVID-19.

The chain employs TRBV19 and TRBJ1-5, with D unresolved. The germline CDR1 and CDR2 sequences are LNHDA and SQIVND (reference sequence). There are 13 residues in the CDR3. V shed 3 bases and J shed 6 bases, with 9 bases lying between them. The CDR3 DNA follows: TGTGCCAGTAGTATCGTTGTCGGTCAGCCCCAGCATTTT. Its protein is CASSIVVGQPQHF.

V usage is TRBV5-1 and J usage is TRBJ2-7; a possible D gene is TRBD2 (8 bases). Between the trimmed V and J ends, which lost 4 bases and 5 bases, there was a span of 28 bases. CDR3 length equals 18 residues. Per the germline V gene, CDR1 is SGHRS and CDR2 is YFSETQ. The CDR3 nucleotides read TGCGCCAGCAGCAACGGACTAGCACCCCAGGGGGGAAGGGACGAGCAGTACTTC. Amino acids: CASSNGLAPQGGRDEQYF. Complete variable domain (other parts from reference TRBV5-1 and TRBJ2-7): KAGVTQTPRYLIKTRGQQVTLSCSPISGHRSVSWYQQTPGQGLQFLFEYFSETQRNKGNFPGRFSGRQFSNSRSEMNVSTLELGDSALYLCASSNGLAPQGGRDEQYFGPGTRLTVT.

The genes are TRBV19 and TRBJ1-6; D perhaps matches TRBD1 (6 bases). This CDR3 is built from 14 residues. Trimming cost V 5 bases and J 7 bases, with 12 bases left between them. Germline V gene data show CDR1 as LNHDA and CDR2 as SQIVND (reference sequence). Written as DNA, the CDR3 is TGTGCCAGTAGTTGGGGGCAGCGGAATTCACCCCTCCACTTT. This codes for CASSWGQRNSPLHF.

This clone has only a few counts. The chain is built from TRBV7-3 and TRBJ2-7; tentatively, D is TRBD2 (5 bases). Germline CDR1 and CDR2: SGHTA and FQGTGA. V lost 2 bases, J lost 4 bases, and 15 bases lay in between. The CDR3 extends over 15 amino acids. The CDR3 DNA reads TGTGCCAGCAGCTTAGACGGGGTCAACCAGTACGAGCAGTACTTC. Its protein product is CASSLDGVNQYEQYF.

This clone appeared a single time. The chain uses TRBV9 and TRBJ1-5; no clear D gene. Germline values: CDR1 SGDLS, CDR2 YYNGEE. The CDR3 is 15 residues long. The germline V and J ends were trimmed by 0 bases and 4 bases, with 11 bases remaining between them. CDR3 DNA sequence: TGTGCCAGCAGCGTAGATGGCAGGCTAAATCAGCCCCAGCATTTT. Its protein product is CASSVDGRLNQPQHF.